This is a list of T cell receptor beta chains from one sample in a study of CD8+CD57+ T cells in acquired aplastic anemia. TCRdb processed the reads anew with MiXCR; each CDR3 protein has one entry. The profile shows tens of thousands of distinct CDR3 sequences, 40% to 50% of them singletons. The sequencing input was sorted CD4+, CD8+, or CD8+CD57+ T cells (not recorded which) from PBMCs. These receptors were collected from a human donor in good health, serving as a control. Each CDR3 is given without its conserved first and last residue. A D gene is named only where the DNA matches it firmly.

j_call: TRBJ2-1; d_call: -; v_call: TRBV12-3/TRBV12-4; cdr3_aa: ASTLGNNPHEQL
j_call: TRBJ2-1; d_call: TRBD1; v_call: TRBV29-1; cdr3_aa: SGGQENNEQF
j_call: TRBJ2-3; d_call: TRBD1; v_call: TRBV15; cdr3_aa: ATLRDRGGTDTQY
j_call: TRBJ2-3; d_call: -; v_call: TRBV9; cdr3_aa: ASSVAQYTDTQY
j_call: TRBJ1-4; d_call: -; v_call: TRBV29-1; cdr3_aa: SVGRRNEKLF
j_call: TRBJ2-7; d_call: -; v_call: TRBV2; cdr3_aa: ASSDQFRSYEQY
j_call: TRBJ2-1; d_call: -; v_call: TRBV7-2; cdr3_aa: ASSLRLAEQF
j_call: TRBJ2-7; d_call: -; v_call: TRBV20-1; cdr3_aa: SARGPTSRGGGAPYEQY
j_call: TRBJ2-7; d_call: -; v_call: TRBV6-4; cdr3_aa: AVGGRLSYEQY
j_call: TRBJ2-7; d_call: -; v_call: TRBV6-5; cdr3_aa: ASSKDSTYEQY